These T cell receptor beta chains were read from a single sample in a study of cytomegalovirus exposure and HLA in healthy donors. The method was immunoSEQ multiplex PCR; TCRdb's version includes in-frame clones alone and lacks a portion of them. Of some 130,000 clones detected, 75% to 85% appear once; the ten largest clones hold about 3.3%. Sequenced input: PBMCs. The receptors come from a male donor in good health and CMV-seronegative. The CDR3 runs from the conserved cysteine through the conserved F or W. D genes are given only for firm matches. Not all rows give a size; the values are once, few, many and, for expanded clones, a class.

cdr3_length: 15; clone_size: .; v_call: TRBV7-2; j_call: TRBJ2-1; d_call: TRBD2; cdr3_aa: CASSYSGGAFNEQFF; cdr3_nt: TGTGCCAGCAGTTATAGCGGGGGGGCCTTTAATGAGCAGTTCTTC
cdr3_length: 11; clone_size: .; v_call: TRBV9; j_call: TRBJ2-5; d_call: .; cdr3_aa: CASSEGETQYF; cdr3_nt: TGTGCCAGCAGCGAGGGGGAGACCCAGTACTTC
cdr3_length: 14; clone_size: .; v_call: TRBV15; j_call: TRBJ2-7; d_call: TRBD1; cdr3_aa: CASSGQGRPYEQYF; cdr3_nt: TGTGCCAGCTCAGGACAGGGCCGGCCCTACGAGCAGTACTTC
cdr3_length: 15; clone_size: .; v_call: TRBV28; j_call: TRBJ1-1; d_call: TRBD1; cdr3_aa: CASSPRTGRNTEAFF; cdr3_nt: TGTGCCAGCAGCCCCCGGACAGGGAGGAACACTGAAGCTTTCTTT
cdr3_length: 14; clone_size: .; v_call: TRBV6-1; j_call: TRBJ2-7; d_call: TRBD1; cdr3_aa: CASSDGTGLYEQYF; cdr3_nt: TGTGCCAGCAGTGACGGGACAGGGCTTTACGAGCAGTACTTC
cdr3_length: 15; clone_size: .; v_call: TRBV2; j_call: TRBJ1-5; d_call: TRBD1; cdr3_aa: CASSEGTVGNQPQHF; cdr3_nt: TGTGCCAGCAGCGAAGGGACAGTGGGGAATCAGCCCCAGCATTTT
cdr3_length: 16; clone_size: .; v_call: TRBV9; j_call: TRBJ1-5; d_call: .; cdr3_aa: CASSEGTPGPNQPQHF; cdr3_nt: TGTGCCAGCAGCGAAGGGACTCCGGGGCCCAATCAGCCCCAGCATTTT
cdr3_length: 15; clone_size: few; v_call: TRBV19; j_call: TRBJ2-3; d_call: TRBD1; cdr3_aa: CASRRQGAGTDTQYF; cdr3_nt: TGTGCCAGTAGGAGACAGGGGGCTGGCACAGATACGCAGTATTTT
cdr3_length: 14; clone_size: .; v_call: TRBV7-2; j_call: TRBJ1-4; d_call: TRBD1; cdr3_aa: CASSLALGDRELFF; cdr3_nt: TGTGCCAGCAGCTTAGCTCTTGGGGACAGGGAACTGTTTTTT
cdr3_length: 16; clone_size: .; v_call: TRBV30; j_call: TRBJ1-1; d_call: TRBD1; cdr3_aa: CAWSGGTASGIAEAFF; cdr3_nt: TGTGCCTGGAGTGGAGGGACAGCCTCAGGCATCGCTGAAGCTTTCTTT
cdr3_length: 17; clone_size: .; v_call: TRBV13; j_call: TRBJ2-1; d_call: .; cdr3_aa: CASSSRLIGESYNEQFF; cdr3_nt: TGTGCCAGCAGCTCTCGGCTGATCGGGGAGAGCTACAATGAGCAGTTCTTC
cdr3_length: 12; clone_size: .; v_call: TRBV7-9; j_call: TRBJ1-1; d_call: .; cdr3_aa: CASSLDLTEAFF; cdr3_nt: TGTGCCAGCAGCTTAGACTTAACTGAAGCTTTCTTT
cdr3_length: 13; clone_size: .; v_call: TRBV28; j_call: TRBJ2-1; d_call: TRBD1; cdr3_aa: CASSPLLTGMSLF; cdr3_nt: TGTGCCAGCAGCCCCCTCCTGACAGGGATGTCCCTCTTC
cdr3_length: 15; clone_size: once; v_call: TRBV7-9; j_call: TRBJ1-2; d_call: .; cdr3_aa: CSSSLDLGGASGYTF; cdr3_nt: TGTTCCAGCAGCTTAGATTTGGGGGGGGCTTCTGGCTACACCTTC
cdr3_length: 13; clone_size: .; v_call: TRBV6-6; j_call: TRBJ2-5; d_call: TRBD1; cdr3_aa: CATSGGLGETQYF; cdr3_nt: TGTGCCACATCAGGGGGTCTAGGGGAGACCCAGTACTTC
cdr3_length: 13; clone_size: once; v_call: TRBV27; j_call: TRBJ1-2; d_call: .; cdr3_aa: CASSPGGVRGYTF; cdr3_nt: TGTGCCAGCAGCCCGGGGGGGGTCCGTGGCTACACCTTC
cdr3_length: 16; clone_size: .; v_call: TRBV12-5; j_call: TRBJ2-1; d_call: TRBD1; cdr3_aa: CASAPGQAAFYNEQFF; cdr3_nt: TGTGCTAGTGCTCCAGGACAGGCGGCTTTCTACAATGAGCAGTTCTTC
cdr3_length: 14; clone_size: .; v_call: TRBV5-1; j_call: TRBJ1-4; d_call: TRBD1; cdr3_aa: CASSWTGANEKLFF; cdr3_nt: TGCGCCAGCAGCTGGACAGGAGCTAATGAAAAACTGTTTTTT
cdr3_length: 13; clone_size: .; v_call: TRBV2; j_call: TRBJ2-5; d_call: .; cdr3_aa: CASSEIERETQYF; cdr3_nt: TGTGCCAGCAGTGAAATAGAACGGGAGACCCAGTACTTC
cdr3_length: 15; clone_size: few; v_call: TRBV6-5; j_call: TRBJ2-7; d_call: TRBD2; cdr3_aa: CASSYSGLAGGEQYF; cdr3_nt: TGTGCCAGCAGTTACTCCGGACTAGCGGGAGGCGAGCAGTACTTC
cdr3_length: 15; clone_size: .; v_call: TRBV7-9; j_call: TRBJ1-2; d_call: TRBD1; cdr3_aa: CASSFGDRVYYGYTF; cdr3_nt: TGTGCCAGCAGCTTTGGGGACAGGGTCTACTATGGCTACACCTTC
cdr3_length: 16; clone_size: .; v_call: TRBV7-9; j_call: TRBJ2-7; d_call: .; cdr3_aa: CASSLDLTGSSYEQYF; cdr3_nt: TGTGCCAGCAGCTTAGACCTTACAGGGTCGAGTTACGAGCAGTACTTC
cdr3_length: 15; clone_size: few; v_call: TRBV30; j_call: TRBJ1-3; d_call: TRBD1; cdr3_aa: CAWSRDSGSGNTIYF; cdr3_nt: TGTGCCTGGAGTCGGGACAGCGGCTCTGGAAACACCATATATTTT
cdr3_length: 14; clone_size: few; v_call: TRBV15; j_call: TRBJ2-7; d_call: TRBD1; cdr3_aa: CATSPGDRGSEQYF; cdr3_nt: TGTGCCACCAGCCCGGGCGACAGGGGGTCTGAGCAGTACTTC
cdr3_length: 14; clone_size: once; v_call: TRBV11-2; j_call: TRBJ1-1; d_call: .; cdr3_aa: CASSLGAANTEAFF; cdr3_nt: TGTGCCAGCAGCTTGGGGGCGGCGAACACTGAAGCTTTCTTT
cdr3_length: 15; clone_size: .; v_call: TRBV27; j_call: TRBJ2-7; d_call: TRBD1; cdr3_aa: CASSPVGQGNYEQYF; cdr3_nt: TGTGCCAGCAGTCCCGTTGGACAGGGGAATTACGAGCAGTACTTC
cdr3_length: 15; clone_size: .; v_call: TRBV9; j_call: TRBJ2-7; d_call: TRBD1; cdr3_aa: CASSEGADPAYEQYF; cdr3_nt: TGTGCCAGCAGCGAGGGGGCAGACCCTGCCTACGAGCAGTACTTC
cdr3_length: 16; clone_size: .; v_call: TRBV5-4; j_call: TRBJ2-5; d_call: .; cdr3_aa: CASSLAGGGGGETQYF; cdr3_nt: TGTGCCAGCAGCTTGGCCGGGGGCGGGGGAGGGGAGACCCAGTACTTC
cdr3_length: 11; clone_size: .; v_call: TRBV5-5; j_call: TRBJ1-1; d_call: .; cdr3_aa: CASLLGTWAFF; cdr3_nt: TGTGCCAGCCTTCTCGGGACATGGGCTTTCTTT
cdr3_length: 13; clone_size: few; v_call: TRBV10-3; j_call: TRBJ1-1; d_call: .; cdr3_aa: CAIRGTLDTEAFF; cdr3_nt: TGTGCCATCCGGGGGACCCTCGACACTGAAGCTTTCTTT
cdr3_length: 17; clone_size: .; v_call: TRBV15; j_call: TRBJ1-2; d_call: .; cdr3_aa: CATSRVGPGQSNYGYTF; cdr3_nt: TGTGCCACCAGCAGAGTTGGGCCAGGACAGTCCAACTATGGCTACACCTTC
cdr3_length: 13; clone_size: .; v_call: TRBV9; j_call: TRBJ2-2; d_call: .; cdr3_aa: CASRAGFTGELFF; cdr3_nt: TGTGCCAGCAGGGCAGGTTTCACCGGGGAGCTGTTTTTT
cdr3_length: 14; clone_size: .; v_call: TRBV30; j_call: TRBJ1-1; d_call: .; cdr3_aa: CACYPGAVFTEAFF; cdr3_nt: TGTGCCTGTTACCCTGGGGCCGTCTTCACCGAAGCTTTCTTT
cdr3_length: 14; clone_size: .; v_call: TRBV7-2; j_call: TRBJ1-2; d_call: TRBD1; cdr3_aa: CASSSGTGGSGYTF; cdr3_nt: TGTGCCAGCAGCTCAGGGACAGGGGGGAGTGGCTACACCTTC
cdr3_length: 15; clone_size: .; v_call: TRBV7-9; j_call: TRBJ2-1; d_call: TRBD1; cdr3_aa: CASSLRDRGGNEQFF; cdr3_nt: TGTGCCAGCAGCTTAAGGGACAGGGGGGGCAATGAGCAGTTCTTC
cdr3_length: 15; clone_size: .; v_call: TRBV30; j_call: TRBJ2-7; d_call: TRBD1; cdr3_aa: CAWSSGTGVDYEQYF; cdr3_nt: TGTGCCTGGAGTTCCGGGACAGGGGTGGACTACGAGCAGTACTTC
cdr3_length: 13; clone_size: few; v_call: TRBV9; j_call: TRBJ1-1; d_call: .; cdr3_aa: CASSPADIYEAFF; cdr3_nt: TGTGCCAGCAGCCCCGCCGACATCTATGAAGCTTTCTTT
cdr3_length: 16; clone_size: few; v_call: TRBV14; j_call: TRBJ2-5; d_call: TRBD2; cdr3_aa: CASSQYPSGFQETQYF; cdr3_nt: TGTGCCAGCAGCCAATATCCTAGCGGGTTCCAAGAGACCCAGTACTTC
cdr3_length: 16; clone_size: .; v_call: TRBV4-3; j_call: TRBJ2-2; d_call: .; cdr3_aa: CASSRSTGRGTGELFF; cdr3_nt: TGCGCCAGCAGCCGATCGACAGGCCGGGGCACCGGGGAGCTGTTTTTT
cdr3_length: 14; clone_size: .; v_call: TRBV25-1; j_call: TRBJ1-5; d_call: .; cdr3_aa: CASSAAGLNQPQHF; cdr3_nt: TGTGCCAGCAGTGCGGCAGGGCTTAATCAGCCCCAGCATTTT
cdr3_length: 13; clone_size: .; v_call: TRBV19; j_call: TRBJ1-2; d_call: TRBD1; cdr3_aa: CAGGRQGTYGYTF; cdr3_nt: TGTGCCGGGGGTAGACAGGGAACATATGGCTACACCTTC
cdr3_length: 13; clone_size: .; v_call: TRBV28; j_call: TRBJ1-2; d_call: TRBD1; cdr3_aa: CASRQGVQYGYTF; cdr3_nt: TGTGCCAGCAGGCAGGGGGTACAGTATGGCTACACCTTC
cdr3_length: 14; clone_size: few; v_call: TRBV27; j_call: TRBJ2-5; d_call: TRBD2; cdr3_aa: CASSFLSSGETQYF; cdr3_nt: TGTGCCAGCAGTTTTTTGTCTAGCGGGGAGACCCAGTACTTC
cdr3_length: 16; clone_size: .; v_call: TRBV27; j_call: TRBJ1-2; d_call: TRBD1; cdr3_aa: CASSYSGGEKGYGYTF; cdr3_nt: TGTGCCAGCAGTTACTCAGGGGGCGAGAAAGGATATGGCTACACCTTC
cdr3_length: 15; clone_size: .; v_call: TRBV7-3; j_call: TRBJ2-5; d_call: TRBD2; cdr3_aa: CASSLSRGGQETQYF; cdr3_nt: TGTGCCAGCAGCTTATCGCGGGGGGGCCAGGAGACCCAGTACTTC
cdr3_length: 12; clone_size: .; v_call: TRBV2; j_call: TRBJ2-5; d_call: .; cdr3_aa: CASNVLRETQYF; cdr3_nt: TGTGCCAGCAATGTATTGCGGGAGACCCAGTACTTC
cdr3_length: 15; clone_size: once; v_call: TRBV6-5; j_call: TRBJ1-4; d_call: .; cdr3_aa: CATKLDGGANEKLFF; cdr3_nt: TGTGCCACCAAACTGGACGGGGGAGCTAATGAAAAACTGTTTTTT